This T cell receptor beta chain emerged from a study of blood T cell repertoires in COVID-19. Overall study: Acute and convalescent COVID-19 samples came from the United States, Italy and Spain. T cells, B-cell-depleted T cells, or PBMCs provided the cDNA or gDNA that served as material.

Trimming removed 0 bases from V and 7 bases from J, with 13 bases in between. CDR3 size: 15 residues. The germline gives CDR1 LGHNA, CDR2 YSLEER. Source study methods: Amplifying reference gene primers gave estimates of nucleated cell counts. TCRdb keeps only in-frame clones here, not all; method: immunoSEQ multiplex PCR. V and J calls and clone size are given by that table; D and trimming were obtained from the DNA. The repertoire holds about 200,000 clones, with around 85% as singletons. Sequencing used peripheral blood. The clonotype was recovered from an older woman with acute or convalescent COVID-19. V is TRBV4-3 and J is TRBJ2-1; a possible D gene is TRBD2 (6 bases). CDR3 amino acids: CASSQDLTRWNEQFF. CDR3 in DNA: TGCGCCAGCAGCCAAGATCTGACTAGGTGGAATGAGCAGTTCTTC.